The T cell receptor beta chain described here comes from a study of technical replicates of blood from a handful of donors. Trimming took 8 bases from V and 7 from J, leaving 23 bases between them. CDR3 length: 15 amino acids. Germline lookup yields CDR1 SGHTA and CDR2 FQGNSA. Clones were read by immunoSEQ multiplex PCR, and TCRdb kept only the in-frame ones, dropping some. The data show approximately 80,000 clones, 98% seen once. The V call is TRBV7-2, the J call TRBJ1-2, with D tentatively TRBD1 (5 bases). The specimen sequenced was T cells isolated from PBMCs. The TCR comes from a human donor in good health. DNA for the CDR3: TGTGCCAGCCGCCAGGACATTACCCCTATGGGTGGCTACACCTTC. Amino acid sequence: CASRQDITPMGGYTF.